The clone carrying this TCR beta chain came up a few times. This sample stems from a study of beta chain features in type 1 diabetes. Reverse transcribing all isolated RNA meant expressed TCRB transcripts were sequenced. TCRdb's table, derived via immunoSEQ multiplex PCR, lists solely in-frame clones and lacks some. The data contain 350,000 to 450,000 clones, over 11% of them singletons. The V end lost 3 bases, the J end lost 2 bases, and 8 bases lay between the germline ends. The germline CDR1 and CDR2 sequences are SGDLS and YYNGEE. CDR3 length: 13 amino acids. This TCR derives from a man aged 25-45 years in good health. The gene calls are TRBV9 and TRBJ2-5; D unclear. Sample: naive CD4+ T cells from blood. The CDR3 here is CASSGYLQETQYF. In nucleotides, the CDR3 is TGTGCCAGCAGCGGCTACCTGCAAGAGACCCAGTACTTC.